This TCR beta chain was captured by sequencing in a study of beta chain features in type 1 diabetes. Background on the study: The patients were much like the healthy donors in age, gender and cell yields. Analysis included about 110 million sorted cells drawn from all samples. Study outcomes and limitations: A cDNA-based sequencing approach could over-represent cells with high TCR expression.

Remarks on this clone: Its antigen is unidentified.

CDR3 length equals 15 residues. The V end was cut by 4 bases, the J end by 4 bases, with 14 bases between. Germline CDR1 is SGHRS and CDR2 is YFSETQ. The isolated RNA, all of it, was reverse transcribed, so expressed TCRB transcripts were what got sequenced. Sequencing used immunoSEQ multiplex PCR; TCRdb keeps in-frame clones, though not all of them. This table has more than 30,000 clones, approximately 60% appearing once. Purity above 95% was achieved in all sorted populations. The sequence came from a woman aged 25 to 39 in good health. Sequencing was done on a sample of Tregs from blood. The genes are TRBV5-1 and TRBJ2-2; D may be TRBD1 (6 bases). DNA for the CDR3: TGCGCCAGCAGCGCCGCCGGGACAACCACCGGGGAGCTGTTTTTT. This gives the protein CASSAAGTTTGELFF.